A selection of T cell receptor beta chains follows, all from one sample in a study of neurological immune-mediated disorders. Each CDR3 protein gets one entry after TCRdb re-called the 5' RACE reads with MiXCR. The repertoire holds around 100,000 distinct CDR3 sequences, 10% to 13% seen once, with about 3% in the top ten. Sequencing was done on a sample of PBMCs. Source of these receptors: a female donor with HTLV-1-associated myelopathy (HAM/TSP). CDR3s include the opening cysteine and the closing phenylalanine or tryptophan. A D gene is named only where the DNA matches it firmly. Size values are once, few and many counts, or a class for expanded clones, and some rows have none.

clone size	V gene	D gene	J gene	CDR3 DNA	CDR3 protein
many	TRBV21-1	NA	TRBJ2-2	TGTGCCAGCACCGAAAACCGGACAGGGTGGACCGGGGAGCTGTTTTTT	CASTENRTGWTGELFF
NA	TRBV20-1	TRBD2	TRBJ2-1	TGCAGTGCTAGAGATAGGGAGCGGGGGTGGCTATACGATGAGCAGTCCTTC	CSARDRERGWLYDEQSF
many	TRBV6-5	NA	TRBJ2-1	TGTGCCAGCAGTTACTCGTCAGGGGGGAGCTCCTACAATGAGCAGTTCTTC	CASSYSSGGSSYNEQFF
many	TRBV9	NA	TRBJ1-1	TGTGCCAGCAGCGTCCGGGGGGGGAACACTGAAGCTTTCTTT	CASSVRGGNTEAFF
many	TRBV20-1	NA	TRBJ2-1	TGCAGTGCTAGAGACCTTGGGTTGACACGCCCGGAGAAGAATGAGCAGTTCTTC	CSARDLGLTRPEKNEQFF
many	TRBV12-3/TRBV12-4	NA	TRBJ2-1	TGTGCCAGCAGTTTCGTTAATGAGCAGTTCTTC	CASSFVNEQFF
many	TRBV12-3/TRBV12-4	TRBD2	TRBJ2-1	TGTGCCAGCAGTTTCCACACAGGGGGACTAGCGGGTGAGCAGTTCTTC	CASSFHTGGLAGEQFF
many	TRBV20-1	NA	TRBJ1-2	TGCAGTTCCGGGGCAGGGAGCTATGGCTACACCTTC	CSSGAGSYGYTF
few	TRBV6-1	NA	TRBJ2-2	TGTGCCAGCAGTGAACTAAGGGGCTACGCCGGGGAGCTGTTTTTT	CASSELRGYAGELFF
many	TRBV5-1	NA	TRBJ2-2	TGCGCCAGCAGCCCCCCCGCGGGGGGGGAGCTGTTTTTT	CASSPPAGGELFF
many	TRBV7-8	TRBD1	TRBJ2-2	TGTGCCAGCAGCCCAGGGGGTAGGAACACCGGGGAGCTGTTTTTT	CASSPGGRNTGELFF
many	TRBV6-4	TRBD2	TRBJ2-3	TGTGCCAGCAGTGACTCGATAGCGGGTCCACTTCAGTACACCCGGCAGTATTTT	CASSDSIAGPLQYTRQYF
few	TRBV18	NA	TRBJ2-7	TGTGCCAGCTCCCCCCCGACAGCACCCTACGAGCAGTACTTC	CASSPPTAPYEQYF
many	TRBV12-3/TRBV12-4	NA	TRBJ2-5	TGTGCCAGCAGGAAACGAGGGGGGCAAGAGACCCAGTACTTC	CASRKRGGQETQYF
many	TRBV30	NA	TRBJ1-5	TGTGCCTGGAGTGGGCGGCAGGGGAATCAGCCCCAGCATTTT	CAWSGRQGNQPQHF
NA	TRBV5-1	NA	TRBJ2-2	TGCGCCAGCAGCTTGGTTCTGAGGAACACCGGGGAGCTGTTTTTT	CASSLVLRNTGELFF
many	TRBV14	TRBD1	TRBJ2-7	TGTGCCAGCAGCCGCGGGACAGGGGATTCTGTGCAGTACTTC	CASSRGTGDSVQYF
NA	TRBV7-9	NA	TRBJ2-2	TGTGCCAGCATCTCAGGGGCCGGGGAGCTGTTTTTT	CASISGAGELFF
many	TRBV28	TRBD2	TRBJ2-1	TGTGCCAGCAGCACTTCTAGCGGGGGGGCCGGGGAGCAGTTCTTC	CASSTSSGGAGEQFF
many	TRBV7-8	NA	TRBJ2-3	TGTGCCAGCAGCTTAGTAGCCGGCCGTCCTAGCACAGATACGCAGTATTTT	CASSLVAGRPSTDTQYF
many	TRBV4-2	NA	TRBJ2-1	TGTGCCAGCAGCACCCGGGACTACAATGAGCAGTTCTTC	CASSTRDYNEQFF
many	TRBV5-6	TRBD1	TRBJ2-7	TGTGCCAGCAGCCGACAGACAGGGGAATACGAGCAGTACTTC	CASSRQTGEYEQYF
many	TRBV27	TRBD1	TRBJ2-1	TGTGCCACCCGGGGAGGGGACAGGGGTTATGAGCAGTTCTTC	CATRGGDRGYEQFF
many	TRBV6-5	TRBD1	TRBJ2-7	TGTGCCAGCAGTTACTCGGGTCAGGGGGCGATCCCCGAGCAGTACTTC	CASSYSGQGAIPEQYF
many	TRBV5-1	NA	TRBJ1-1	TGCGCCAGCAGCCAAGGACAGACGAACACTGAAGCTTTCTTT	CASSQGQTNTEAFF
NA	TRBV20-1	NA	TRBJ2-7	TGCAGTGCTAGAGATCCGGACAGAGCCTACGAGCAGTACTTC	CSARDPDRAYEQYF
many	TRBV7-3	NA	TRBJ1-1	TGTGCCAGCAGTCCCGGGGGGGGGGCTGCGGCTTTCTTT	CASSPGGGAAAFF
many	TRBV20-1	TRBD1	TRBJ2-5	TGCAGTGCCAGCAGGGCCAGGGGGGAGACCCAGTACTTC	CSASRARGETQYF
many	TRBV5-1	NA	TRBJ2-7	TGCGCCAGCAGCTTGCTAGTAGGAGCCAACTACGAGCAGTACTTC	CASSLLVGANYEQYF
many	TRBV5-1	TRBD1	TRBJ2-1	TGCGCCAGCAGCTTCGACAGGGATGAGCAGTTCTTC	CASSFDRDEQFF
many	TRBV5-1	NA	TRBJ2-2	TGCGCCAGCAGCCCGACCAGGACGAACACCGGGGAGCTGTTTTTT	CASSPTRTNTGELFF
NA	TRBV18	NA	TRBJ1-2	TGTGCCAGCTCACCCGACAGCCCTTCTTCTGGCTACACCTTC	CASSPDSPSSGYTF
many	TRBV5-1	NA	TRBJ2-7	TGCGCCAGCAGCTTGGGACAGCCGCCCTACGAGCAGTACTTC	CASSLGQPPYEQYF
many	TRBV7-9	NA	TRBJ2-7	TGTGCCAGCAGCTTCGGCCAGTCCTACGAGCAGTACTTC	CASSFGQSYEQYF
NA	TRBV20-1	NA	TRBJ1-1	TGCAGTGCTTCCACCTCCCGAAAGGGGAAGCCAGCTTTCTTT	CSASTSRKGKPAFF
many	TRBV5-1	NA	TRBJ2-7	TGCGCCAGTGCAAGGGCAGACAGCAAGCAGTACTTC	CASARADSKQYF
NA	TRBV7-9	NA	TRBJ2-2	TGTGCCAGCAGCTTAGCCGGGAACACCTGGGAGCTGTTTTTT	CASSLAGNTWELFF
many	TRBV7-8	TRBD1	TRBJ2-7	TGTGCCAGCAGCCCAGGACAGGGGCCTCGCGAGCAGTACTTC	CASSPGQGPREQYF
many	TRBV7-9	NA	TRBJ2-7	TGTGCCAGCAGCTTAAGGGATGATAGCTCCTACGAGCAGTACTTC	CASSLRDDSSYEQYF
many	TRBV18	TRBD1	TRBJ2-6	TGTGCCAGCTCGACAGACAGGGCTGGGGCCAACGTCCTGACTTTC	CASSTDRAGANVLTF
few	TRBV18	TRBD1	TRBJ2-1	TGTGCCAGCTCGCCTAGGACAGGGGGCGAACGTAATGAGCAGTTCTTC	CASSPRTGGERNEQFF
many	TRBV5-1	NA	TRBJ1-1	TGCGCCAGCAGCTTGCGGTCGGGGTTCGCTTTCTTT	CASSLRSGFAFF
many	TRBV7-6	TRBD2	TRBJ2-1	TGTGCCAGCAGCACCAGTACTAGCGGGGGGTACAATGAGCAGTTCTTC	CASSTSTSGGYNEQFF
many	TRBV4-1	TRBD1	TRBJ2-1	TGCGCCAGCAGACAAATACAGGGGGCGGTCAATGAGCAGTTCTTC	CASRQIQGAVNEQFF
many	TRBV5-1	TRBD1	TRBJ2-7	TGCGCCAGCAGCTTGGGACAGGGGGCCGACGAGCAGTACTTC	CASSLGQGADEQYF
NA	TRBV27	NA	TRBJ2-2	TGTGCCAGCAGTTTAGAAGGGGGGGCAGTCACCGGGGAGCTGTTTTTT	CASSLEGGAVTGELFF
many	TRBV15	NA	TRBJ1-4	TGTGCTACCAGCAGAGAGACAGCCCTTAGTAGTGAAAAACTGTTTTTT	CATSRETALSSEKLFF
many	TRBV7-9	NA	TRBJ2-1	TGTGCCAGCAGCTTACTGGGGGCCGGAGGCAATGAGCAGTTCTTC	CASSLLGAGGNEQFF
many	TRBV7-2	TRBD2	TRBJ2-7	TGTGCCAGCAGCTTTGAGCCTAGCGGGGCCTACGAGCAGTACTTC	CASSFEPSGAYEQYF